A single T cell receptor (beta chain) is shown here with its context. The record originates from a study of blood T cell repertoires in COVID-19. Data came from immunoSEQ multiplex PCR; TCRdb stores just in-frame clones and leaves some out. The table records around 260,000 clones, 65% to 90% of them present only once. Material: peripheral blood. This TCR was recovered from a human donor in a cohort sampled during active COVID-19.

The CDR3 nucleotides read TGTGCCAGCAGCTCCCCCCTACAGGGGCCAAGCACAGATACGCAGTATTTT. Protein product: CASSSPLQGPSTDTQYF. The chain is built from TRBV11-2 and TRBJ2-3; TRBD1 aligns across 7 bases. This CDR3 has 17 amino acids. Trimming removed 4 bases from V and 0 bases from J; junction bases left unmatched: 10. Germline V gives CDR1 SGHAT, CDR2 FQNNGV.